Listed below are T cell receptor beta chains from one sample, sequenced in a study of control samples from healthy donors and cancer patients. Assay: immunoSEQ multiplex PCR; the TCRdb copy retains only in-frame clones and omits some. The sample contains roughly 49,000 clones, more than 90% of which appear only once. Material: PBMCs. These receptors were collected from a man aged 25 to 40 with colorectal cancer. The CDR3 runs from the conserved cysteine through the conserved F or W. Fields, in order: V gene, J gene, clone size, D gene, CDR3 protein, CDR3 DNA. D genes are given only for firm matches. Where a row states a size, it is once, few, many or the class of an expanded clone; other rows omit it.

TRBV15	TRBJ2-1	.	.	CATSRDEGFNEQFF	TGTGCCACCAGCAGAGATGAAGGGTTCAATGAGCAGTTCTTC
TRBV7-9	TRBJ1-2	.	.	CASSPLLDKLGGYTF	TGTGCCAGCAGCCCTTTACTGGACAAGCTGGGAGGCTACACCTTC
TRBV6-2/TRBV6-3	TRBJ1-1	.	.	CASSYPGLNPEGTEAFF	TGTGCCAGCAGTTATCCGGGGTTGAATCCGGAGGGAACTGAAGCTTTCTTT
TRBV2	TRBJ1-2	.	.	CASIEDRANYGYTF	TGTGCCAGCATTGAGGACAGAGCTAACTATGGCTACACCTTC
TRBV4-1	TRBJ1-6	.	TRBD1	CASSHSEDRDSPLHF	TGCGCCAGCAGCCATTCAGAAGACAGGGATTCACCCCTCCACTTT
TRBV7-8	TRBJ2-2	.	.	CASSLLNWVTGELFF	TGTGCCAGCAGCTTATTAAATTGGGTGACCGGGGAGCTGTTTTTT
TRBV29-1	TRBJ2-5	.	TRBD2	CSVVWSGGETQYF	TGCAGCGTTGTATGGAGCGGGGGAGAGACCCAGTACTTC
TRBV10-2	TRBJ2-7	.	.	CASSAGRWEQYF	TGCGCCAGCAGTGCTGGCCGGTGGGAGCAGTACTTC
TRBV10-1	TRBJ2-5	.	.	CASSESAGVHRSGQYF	TGCGCCAGCAGTGAAAGCGCAGGGGTTCATAGGTCTGGCCAGTACTTC
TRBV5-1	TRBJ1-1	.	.	CASSIGDPSLDEAFF	TGCGCCAGCAGCATCGGGGACCCCTCGTTGGATGAAGCTTTCTTT
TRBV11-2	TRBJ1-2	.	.	CASSLEGSLGYTF	TGTGCCAGCAGCTTAGAGGGGTCCCTCGGCTACACCTTC
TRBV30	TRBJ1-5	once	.	CAWSAGGLGQPQHF	TGTGCCTGGAGTGCCGGGGGGCTAGGTCAGCCCCAGCATTTT
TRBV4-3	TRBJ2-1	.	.	CASSQGFRGGAHEQFF	TGCGCCAGCAGCCAAGGGTTCAGGGGGGGGGCCCATGAGCAGTTCTTC
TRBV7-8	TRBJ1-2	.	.	CASSLVGGANYGYTF	TGTGCCAGCAGTTTGGTCGGGGGAGCTAACTATGGCTACACCTTC
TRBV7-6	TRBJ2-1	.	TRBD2	CASSLALAGGGNEQFF	TGTGCCAGCAGCTTAGCGCTAGCGGGGGGGGGTAATGAGCAGTTCTTC
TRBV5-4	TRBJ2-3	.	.	CASSLPYKLGTGVDTQYF	TGTGCCAGCAGCTTACCTTATAAACTCGGGACGGGGGTAGATACGCAGTATTTT
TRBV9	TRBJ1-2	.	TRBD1	CASSPQDRVIDGYTF	TGTGCCAGCAGCCCCCAGGACAGGGTAATAGATGGCTACACCTTC
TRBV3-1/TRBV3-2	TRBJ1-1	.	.	CASSQDRAGTEAFF	TGTGCCAGCAGCCAGGACAGAGCCGGCACTGAAGCTTTCTTT
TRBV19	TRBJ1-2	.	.	CASSIDLPSGTLNYGYTF	TGTGCCAGTAGTATAGACCTCCCCTCGGGTACTTTGAACTATGGCTACACCTTC
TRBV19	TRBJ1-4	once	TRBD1	CASSVRQGEELFF	TGTGCCAGTAGTGTCAGACAGGGGGAGGAACTGTTTTTT
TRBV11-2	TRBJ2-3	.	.	CASSPEWGADTQYF	TGTGCCAGCAGCCCCGAGTGGGGCGCAGATACGCAGTATTTT
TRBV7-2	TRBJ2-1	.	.	CASSLTEGNEQFF	TGTGCCAGCAGCTTGACCGAGGGTAATGAGCAGTTCTTC
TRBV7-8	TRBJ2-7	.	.	CASSLEGGIYEQYF	TGTGCCAGCAGCTTAGAGGGGGGGATCTACGAGCAGTACTTC
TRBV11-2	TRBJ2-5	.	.	CASSSQWGGETQYF	TGTGCCAGCAGCTCCCAGTGGGGTGGAGAGACCCAGTACTTC
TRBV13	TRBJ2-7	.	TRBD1	CASSLGLGTGGSSYEQYF	TGTGCCAGCAGCTTAGGCCTCGGTACAGGGGGATCCTCCTACGAGCAGTACTTC
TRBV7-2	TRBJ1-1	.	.	CASSLAHLDAWAFF	TGTGCCAGCAGCTTAGCGCATCTGGATGCCTGGGCTTTCTTT
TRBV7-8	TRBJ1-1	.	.	CASSSREGANTEAFF	TGTGCCAGCAGCTCCCGCGAGGGTGCGAACACTGAAGCTTTCTTT
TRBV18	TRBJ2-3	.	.	CASSPSGGLSDTQYF	TGTGCCAGCTCTCCCTCTGGAGGGCTCTCAGATACGCAGTATTTT
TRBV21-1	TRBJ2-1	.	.	CASSTPLAGGCNEQFF	TGTGCCAGCAGCACCCCACTAGCGGGGGGTTGTAATGAGCAGTTCTTC
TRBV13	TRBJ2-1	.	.	CASSLSVKLETYNEQFF	TGTGCCAGCAGCTTATCGGTGAAGCTAGAAACCTACAATGAGCAGTTCTTC
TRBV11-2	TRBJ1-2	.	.	CASSLLLDSGYGYTF	TGTGCCAGCAGCTTACTGCTGGACAGTGGCTATGGCTACACCTTC
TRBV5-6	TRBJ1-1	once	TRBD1	CASSDRGPLGDTEAFF	TGTGCCAGCTCGGACAGGGGTCCGTTAGGTGACACTGAAGCTTTCTTT
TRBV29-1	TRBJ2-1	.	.	CSVEGSTPSLNEQFF	TGCAGCGTTGAAGGCAGTACCCCGTCCCTTAATGAGCAGTTCTTC
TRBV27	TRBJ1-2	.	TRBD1	CASSRLLSSTGVVGGYTF	TGTGCCAGCAGCCGCCTGCTTAGCAGCACAGGGGTGGTTGGTGGCTACACCTTC
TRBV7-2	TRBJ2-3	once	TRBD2	CASSFGGSYLGTQYF	TGTGCCAGCAGCTTCGGGGGGTCCTACTTGGGTACGCAGTATTTT
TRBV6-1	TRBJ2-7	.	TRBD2	CASSEAPAGGSYEQYF	TGTGCCAGCAGTGAAGCTCCAGCGGGGGGGAGTTACGAGCAGTACTTC
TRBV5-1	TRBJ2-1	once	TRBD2	CASSARLAGNDEQFF	TGCGCCAGCAGCGCCCGACTAGCGGGGAACGATGAGCAGTTCTTC
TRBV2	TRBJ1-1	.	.	CASSEARVGYTEAFF	TGTGCCAGCAGTGAAGCAAGGGTAGGGTACACTGAAGCTTTCTTT
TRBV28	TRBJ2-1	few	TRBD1	CASSSTGVWTNEQFF	TGTGCCAGCAGTTCAACAGGGGTGTGGACCAATGAGCAGTTCTTC
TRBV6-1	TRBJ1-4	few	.	CASSESRDEKLFF	TGTGCCAGCAGTGAATCCAGGGATGAAAAACTGTTTTTT
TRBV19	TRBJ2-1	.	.	CASSIGTSSSYNEQFF	TGTGCCAGTAGTATAGGGACTTCCAGCTCCTACAATGAGCAGTTCTTC
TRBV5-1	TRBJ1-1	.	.	CASSLIGADTEAFF	TGCGCCAGCAGCTTGATCGGTGCCGACACTGAAGCTTTCTTT